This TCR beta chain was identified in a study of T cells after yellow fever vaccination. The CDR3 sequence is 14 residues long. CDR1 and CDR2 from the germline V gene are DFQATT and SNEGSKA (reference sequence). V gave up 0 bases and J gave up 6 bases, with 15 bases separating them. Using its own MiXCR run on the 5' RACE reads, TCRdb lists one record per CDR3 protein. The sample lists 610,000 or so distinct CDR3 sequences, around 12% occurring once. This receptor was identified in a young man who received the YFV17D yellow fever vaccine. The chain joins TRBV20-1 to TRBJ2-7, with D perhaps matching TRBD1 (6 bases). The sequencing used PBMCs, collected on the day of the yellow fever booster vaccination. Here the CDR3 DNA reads TGCAGTGCTAGAGATCGGCAGGGGCGGTTCGAGCAGTACTTC. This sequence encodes CSARDRQGRFEQYF.